Shown below are 21 T cell receptor beta chains from a single sample sequenced in a study of preoperative IRX-2 immunotherapy in early breast cancer. Treatment denoted: preoperative locoregional IRX-2 cytokine immunotherapy. Method: immunoSEQ multiplex PCR; TCRdb's copy keeps in-frame clones and lacks some. The sample lists about 10,000 clones, 65% to 90% seen once, with 5.6% in the top ten. Sequences were derived from lymph node tissue, sampled before IRX-2 immunotherapy. Receptors were obtained from a human donor with breast cancer.

V usage is TRBV28 and J usage is TRBJ1-5, with a possible D match to TRBD1 (6 bases). CDR1 and CDR2 (germline): MDHEN, SYDVKM. V lost 4 bases and J lost 3, with 19 bases in between. The length of the CDR3 is 17 residues. The CDR3 nucleotides are TGTGCCAGCAGTTACCCAATGGGGGGCTTGGACAATCAGCCCCAGCATTTT. It is translated as CASSYPMGGLDNQPQHF.

The chain combines TRBV19 with TRBJ2-3; maybe TRBD1 (5 bases). Trimming cost V 5 bases and J 1 base, with 16 bases left between them. The CDR3 is 16 amino acids. Germline values: CDR1 LNHDA, CDR2 SQIVND (reference sequence). The CDR3 reads CASSPRTLTGTDTQYF. The CDR3 region has the DNA TGTGCCAGTAGTCCCAGGACCTTGACAGGCACAGATACGCAGTATTTT.

This chain connects TRBV28 to TRBJ2-7; 14 positions agree with TRBD2. This CDR3 is built from 17 residues. CDR1 and CDR2 (germline): MDHEN, SYDVKM. V was pared by 1 base and J by 6 bases, with 8 bases of the junction left unmatched. DNA for the CDR3: TGTGCCAGCAGTTTATCCGGGACTAGCGGGAGAGTGGGCGAGCAGTACTTC. Amino acids: CASSLSGTSGRVGEQYF.

The genes are TRBV6-8 and TRBJ1-4; D gene ambiguous. CDR3 length: 14 amino acids. The V gene lost 7 bases and the J gene lost 2 bases, with 11 bases spanning the gap. The germline CDR1 and CDR2 sequences are MNHGY and SAAAGT. The CDR3 nucleotides read TGTGCCAGCATTGAGGGATCGACTAATGAAAAACTGTTTTTT. Translating gives CASIEGSTNEKLFF.

V usage is TRBV15 and J usage is TRBJ1-4; TRBD1 matches 7 bases. Germline CDR1 LNHNV, CDR2 YYDKDF (reference sequence). Trimming cost V 1 base and J 3 bases; bases outside gene matches: 2. The CDR3 extends over 15 amino acids. In DNA, the CDR3 is TGTGCCACCAGCAGAGCAGGGGGTGCTAATGAAAAACTGTTTTTT. Amino acids: CATSRAGGANEKLFF. Full variable domain (missing parts from reference TRBV15 and TRBJ1-4): DAMVIQNPRYQVTQFGKPVTLSCSQTLNHNVMYWYQQKSSQAPKLLFHYYDKDFNNEADTPDNFQSRRPNTSFCFLDIRSPGLGDTAMYLCATSRAGGANEKLFFGSGTQLSVL.

V and J are TRBV6-8 and TRBJ1-3, with D perhaps matching TRBD1 (5 bases). The CDR3 runs to 17 residues. The V gene lost 5 bases and the J gene lost 1 base, with 18 bases spanning the gap. From germline, CDR1 is MNHGY and CDR2 SAAAGT. This chain's CDR3 is CASSVWRGDASGNTIYF. CDR3 in DNA: TGTGCCAGCAGTGTTTGGCGGGGGGACGCATCTGGAAACACCATATATTTT.

The chain couples TRBV29-1 to TRBJ2-1, with D possibly TRBD1 on 7 matching bases. CDR1 is SQVTM and CDR2 is ANQGSEA in the germline V gene. Trimming cost V 7 bases and J 10 bases, with 17 bases left between them. The CDR3 totals 12 residues. The CDR3 DNA is TGCAGCGGCGGGACAGAAATTCAGGAGCAGTTCTTC. This sequence encodes CSGGTEIQEQFF.

V is TRBV29-1 and J is TRBJ1-5; no firm D call. Between the trimmed V and J ends, which lost 4 bases and 10 bases, there was a span of 14 bases. Per the germline V gene, CDR1 is SQVTM and CDR2 is ANQGSEA. The CDR3 runs to 12 residues. CDR3 DNA: TGCAGCGTTGGCACCCTGCTAGGACCCCAGCATTTT. This encodes CSVGTLLGPQHF.

J is TRBJ2-7 and V is TRBV6-8; 13 nucleotides agree with TRBD2. V dropped 2 bases and J dropped 3; count of bases not matched to a gene: 1. The CDR3 is 15 residues long. The V gene's germline CDR1 is MNHGY and CDR2 SAAAGT. The CDR3 is CASSYRLAGGYEQYF. As DNA, the CDR3 is TGTGCCAGCAGTTACCGACTAGCGGGAGGCTACGAGCAGTACTTC.

The chain recombines TRBV18 with TRBJ2-1, with D perhaps TRBD1 (5 bases). Per germline, CDR1 KGHSH and CDR2 LQKENI. The V gene lost 6 bases and the J gene lost 3 bases, with 9 bases spanning the gap. The CDR3 covers 13 residues. The CDR3 spells CASSPTGYNEQFF. The CDR3 DNA reads as TGTGCCAGCTCCCCCACAGGCTACAATGAGCAGTTCTTC. The full variable domain, in which reference TRBV18 and TRBJ2-1 provide the parts outside the CDR3, is NAGVMQNPRHLVRRRGQEARLRCSPMKGHSHVYWYRQLPEEGLKFMVYLQKENIIDESGMPKERFSAEFPKEGPSILRIQQVVRGDSAAYFCASSPTGYNEQFFGPGTRLTVL.

J is TRBJ2-2 and V is TRBV19; TRBD2 is a possible D gene (7 bases). From germline, CDR1 is LNHDA and CDR2 SQIVND (reference sequence). CDR3 length: 16 residues. V lost 0 bases, J lost 5 bases, and 13 bases lay in between. Here the CDR3 reads CASSIDFGGTTGELFF. CDR3 coding DNA: TGTGCCAGTAGTATAGATTTCGGGGGGACAACCGGGGAGCTGTTTTTT.

The rearrangement links TRBV29-1 to TRBJ1-2; D is uncertain. This CDR3 contains 14 residues. V lost 8 bases, J lost 0 bases, and 16 bases lay in between. Germline values: CDR1 SQVTM, CDR2 ANQGSEA. CDR3 bases: TGCAGCTCCCTCTCCCGGGGAGCTAACTATGGCTACACCTTC. It yields the protein CSSLSRGANYGYTF.

The J gene is TRBJ1-5, the V gene TRBV7-5; TRBD1 is the table's D call, not checked against the DNA. TRBV7-5 is a pseudogene segment. The CDR3 loop spans 15 amino acids. The CDR3 nucleotides are TGTGCCAGCAGCCCGGCAGGGTATAGCAATCAGCCCCAGCATTTT. Its translation is CASSPAGYSNQPQHF.

The V and J genes are TRBV6-4 and TRBJ2-7, with D perhaps TRBD1 or TRBD2 (7 bases each). This CDR3 contains 14 residues. Deletions cut 10 bases from V and 0 bases from J, with 16 bases between. CDR1 MRHNA and CDR2 SNTAGT come from the germline V gene. The CDR3 sequence is CAIRGGQTSYEQYF. CDR3 coding DNA: TGTGCCATCAGGGGGGGACAGACCTCCTACGAGCAGTACTTC.

J is TRBJ1-5 and V is TRBV6-8, with 8 bases lining up with TRBD1. The CDR3 runs to 12 residues. Germline V gene data show CDR1 as MNHGY and CDR2 as SAAAGT. V dropped 10 bases and J dropped 4; count of bases not matched to a gene: 3. The CDR3: CAIGTGNQPQHF. In DNA form, the CDR3 reads TGTGCCATAGGGACAGGAAATCAGCCCCAGCATTTT.

The chain combines TRBV10-2 with TRBJ2-7; D unresolved. This CDR3 region has 13 residues. Trimming took 2 bases from V and 2 from J, leaving 7 bases between them. Per the germline V gene, CDR1 is WSHSY and CDR2 is SAAADI. CDR3 sequence (DNA): TGCGCCAGCAGTGAGGTCAGCGCCTACGAGCAGTACTTC. This encodes CASSEVSAYEQYF.

The V and J genes are TRBV6-1 and TRBJ2-4, with unresolved D. CDR1 is MNHNS and CDR2 is SASEGT in the germline V gene. CDR3 length: 16 residues. Trimming removed 0 bases at V and 3 bases at J, with 12 bases between. This CDR3 is CASSEAVGFYKNIQYF. CDR3 bases: TGTGCCAGCAGTGAAGCGGTAGGGTTTTACAAAAACATTCAGTACTTC.

This clone was seen once. The chain couples TRBV11-3 to TRBJ2-1; possibly TRBD1 for D (6 bases). The CDR3 totals 15 residues. Germline assignment: CDR1 SGHNT and CDR2 YENEEA. V lost 0 bases to trimming and J lost 5 bases, with 11 bases between them. The chain's CDR3 is CASSLDWTANNEQFF. CDR3 bases: TGTGCCAGCAGCTTAGATTGGACAGCCAACAATGAGCAGTTCTTC. The full variable domain, with the rest looked up from reference TRBV11-3 and TRBJ2-1, is EAGVVQSPRYKIIEKKQPVAFWCNPISGHNTLYWYLQNLGQGPELLIRYENEEAVDDSQLPKDRFSAERLKGVDSTLKIQPAELGDSAVYLCASSLDWTANNEQFFGPGTRLTVL.

J is TRBJ1-4 and V is TRBV5-1, with D tentatively TRBD1 (5 bases). The V end lost 4 bases, the J end lost 0 bases, and 7 bases lay between the germline ends. This CDR3 contains 14 residues. Germline V gene data show CDR1 as SGHRS and CDR2 as YFSETQ. CDR3 protein: CASSPGSTNEKLFF. The CDR3 coding sequence is TGCGCCAGCAGCCCAGGGTCAACTAATGAAAAACTGTTTTTT.

The chain links TRBV11-3 to TRBJ2-7; TRBD2 matches 7 bases. With V trimmed by 0 bases and J by 1 base, 6 bases remained unmatched. Germline V gene lookup returns CDR1 SGHNT and CDR2 YENEEA. The CDR3 is 16 amino acids. The chain's CDR3 is CASSLEGSGGSYEQYF. CDR3 bases: TGTGCCAGCAGCTTAGAAGGGTCGGGAGGTTCCTACGAGCAGTACTTC.

The chain uses TRBV6-8 and TRBJ1-5, with D perhaps matching TRBD1 (6 bases). CDR1 is MNHGY and CDR2 is SAAAGT in the germline V gene. Deletions cut 2 bases from V and 3 bases from J, with 11 bases between. The CDR3 sequence is 15 residues long. Here the CDR3 reads CASSYRGDFNQPQHF. CDR3 DNA sequence: TGTGCCAGCAGTTACAGGGGGGACTTCAATCAGCCCCAGCATTTT.